These 12 T cell receptor beta chains were all obtained from the same sample, sequenced in a study of cytomegalovirus exposure and HLA in healthy donors. This PCR relied on a set of 60 Vbeta primers and 13 Jbeta primers. The protocol was immunoSEQ multiplex PCR, while the TCRdb copy is restricted to in-frame clones and leaves out a portion. This table has approximately 130,000 clones, 81% appearing once. What was sequenced was PBMCs. The receptors were sampled from a man aged 18 to 30 in good health and CMV-seronegative.

This rearrangement joins TRBV11-2 to TRBJ1-2; D gene ambiguous. Germline-derived CDR1 and CDR2 are SGHAT and FQNNGV. V lost 2 bases, J lost 7 bases, and 2 bases lay in between. The CDR3 spans 10 residues. CDR3 nucleotide sequence: TGTGCCAGCAGCTTACGTGGCTACACCTTC. It yields the protein CASSLRGYTF. The full variable domain, its missing parts supplied by reference TRBV11-2 and TRBJ1-2, is EAGVAQSPRYKIIEKRQSVAFWCNPISGHATLYWYQQILGQGPKLLIQFQNNGVVDDSQLPKDRFSAERLKGVDSTLKIQPAKLEDSAVYLCASSLRGYTFGSGTRLTVV.

J is TRBJ1-2 and V is TRBV9; TRBD1 matches 8 bases. This CDR3 has 15 residues. The germline CDR1 and CDR2 sequences are SGDLS and YYNGEE. The V gene end was trimmed by 4 bases and the J gene end by 4 bases; junction bases not matched to a gene: 9. The CDR3 DNA is TGTGCCAGCAGCCCGAGACTACAGGGGGGCTATGGCTACACCTTC. Translated, it gives CASSPRLQGGYGYTF.

The rearrangement uses TRBV11-3 and TRBJ2-1; 7 bases map to TRBD1. Germline lookup yields CDR1 SGHNT and CDR2 YENEEA. J was trimmed by 8 bases and V by 4 bases; bases with no gene match: 2. The CDR3 loop spans 12 amino acids. The CDR3 sequence is CASSWTGDEQFF. CDR3 bases: TGTGCCAGCAGCTGGACAGGAGATGAGCAGTTCTTC.

There are a few counts of this clone. J is TRBJ1-2 and V is TRBV4-1; TRBD1 aligns across 7 bases. The V gene end was trimmed by 6 bases and the J gene end by 2 bases; junction bases not matched to a gene: 12. The CDR3 covers 16 residues. Germline CDR1 MGHRA, CDR2 YSYEKL. The CDR3 spells CASSKDRDRVNYGYTF. CDR3 DNA: TGCGCCAGCAGTAAGGATAGGGACAGAGTAAACTATGGCTACACCTTC.

The V gene is TRBV4-3, the J gene TRBJ2-7; possibly TRBD1 for D (5 bases). The CDR3 covers 17 residues. Germline CDR1 reads LGHNA; CDR2 reads YSLEER. V was trimmed by 1 base and J by 1 base, leaving 17 bases between them. Written as DNA, the CDR3 is TGCGCCAGCAGCCAAGGTCCGGACATCCCCCGATCCTACGAGCAGTACTTC. As protein: CASSQGPDIPRSYEQYF.

For this clone: Relative to the germline gene, one junction end is altered; a read error may explain this. The chain joins TRBV5-4 to TRBJ1-1; D possibly corresponds to TRBD1 (5 bases). The CDR3 has 16 amino acids. Germline V lookup: CDR1 SGHNT, CDR2 YYREEE (reference sequence). CDR3 DNA: TGCGCCAGCAGCCCCCACAAACTTGACAGTAACACTGAAGCTTTCTTT. Translation: CASSPHKLDSNTEAFF.

This clone was counted a few times. This chain uses TRBV6-1 with TRBJ1-4; D might be TRBD1 (6 bases). V was clipped by 6 bases and J by 0 bases, with 11 bases between them. The CDR3 contains 15 residues. CDR1 and CDR2 (germline): MNHNS, SASEGT. The CDR3 sequence: CASSRQEATNEKLFF. The CDR3 DNA sequence: TGTGCCAGCAGCCGACAGGAAGCAACTAATGAAAAACTGTTTTTT.

The gene calls are TRBV6-5 and TRBJ1-5; the D is unclear. Germline CDR1 is MNHEY and CDR2 is SVGAGI. The CDR3 contains 15 residues. V was clipped by 3 bases and J by 7 bases, with 16 bases between them. DNA for the CDR3: TGTGCCAGCAGTTATCTGTCGGGGAGGGAACAGCCCCAGCATTTT. Its translation is CASSYLSGREQPQHF.

This clone was recorded once. The CDR3 sequence: CASIPDRGVEQYF. In DNA, the CDR3 is TGTGCCAGCATCCCAGACAGGGGGGTTGAGCAGTACTTC. This chain joins TRBV21-1 and TRBJ2-7; TRBD1 reflects the table's D call only, with no check against the DNA. TRBV21-1 is noted as a pseudogene. There are 13 residues in the CDR3.

The genes are TRBV6-1 and TRBJ2-4; D is undetermined. This CDR3 region has 14 residues. Trimming stripped 3 bases from V and 10 bases from J, with 16 bases between. The germline V gene encodes CDR1 MNHNS and CDR2 SASEGT. The CDR3 sequence is CASSDLTGSAIQYF. The CDR3 DNA sequence: TGTGCCAGCAGTGATTTGACCGGGTCGGCAATTCAGTACTTC.

This clone has only one observation. This chain connects TRBV30 to TRBJ2-3, with a tentative D call TRBD2 (6 bases). The V and J ends lost 0 bases and 2 bases respectively, with 12 bases between them. The germline V gene encodes CDR1 GTSNPN and CDR2 SVGIG (reference sequence). CDR3 length: 15 residues. The CDR3 coding sequence is TGTGCCTGGAGTGTACTGGAGGGGCTCACAGATACGCAGTATTTT. It translates to CAWSVLEGLTDTQYF.

V and J are TRBV4-3 and TRBJ1-1; D may be TRBD1 (6 bases). Germline V lookup: CDR1 LGHNA, CDR2 YSLEER. The V end was cut by 0 bases, the J end by 11 bases, with 19 bases between. This CDR3 is built from 15 residues. Here the CDR3 DNA reads TGCGCCAGCAGCCAAGATCCAACAGGGACCCATGCGGCTTTCTTT. Protein sequence: CASSQDPTGTHAAFF.